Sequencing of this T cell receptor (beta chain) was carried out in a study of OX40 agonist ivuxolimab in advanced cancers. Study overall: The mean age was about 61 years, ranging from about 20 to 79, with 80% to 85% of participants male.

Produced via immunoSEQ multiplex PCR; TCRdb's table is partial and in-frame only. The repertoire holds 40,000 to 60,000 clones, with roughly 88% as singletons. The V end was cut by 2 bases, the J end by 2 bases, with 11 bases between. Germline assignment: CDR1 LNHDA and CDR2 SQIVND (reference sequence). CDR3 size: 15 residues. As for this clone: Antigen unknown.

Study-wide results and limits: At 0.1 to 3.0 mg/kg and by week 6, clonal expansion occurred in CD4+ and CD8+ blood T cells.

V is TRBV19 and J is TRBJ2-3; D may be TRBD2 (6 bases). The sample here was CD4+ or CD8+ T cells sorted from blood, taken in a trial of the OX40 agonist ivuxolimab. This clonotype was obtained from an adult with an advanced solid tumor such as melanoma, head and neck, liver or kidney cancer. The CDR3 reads CASSISGVVTDTQYF. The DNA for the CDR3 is TGTGCCAGTAGTATATCGGGGGTAGTCACAGATACGCAGTATTTT.